The rows below give T cell receptor beta chains drawn from one sample of a study of human T cells and chemical hapten exposure. MiXCR was run by TCRdb on the RACE reads, yielding one entry per CDR3 protein. The sample has approximately 400,000 distinct CDR3 sequences, 4% to 6% seen once. The specimen comprised whole blood, sampled in connection with sensitization to the hapten diphenylcyclopropenone (DPC). The receptors stem from a woman aged 45 to 65 with alopecia areata. Some clones in this sample may be carry-over from other donors' samples. The CDR3 runs from the conserved cysteine through the conserved F or W. Each record gives: V gene, clone size, CDR3 protein. Expanded clones get a size class; other rows say once, few or many, or leave the size out.

>TRBV5-1|many
CASSLNRRLYNEQFF
>TRBV5-6|NA
CASSRLDREVTEAFF
>TRBV18|many
CASSTTSSNTEAFF
>TRBV20-1|NA
CSARPGLAGHNEQFF
>TRBV29-1|many
CSVGTEHTDTQYF
>TRBV4-1|few
CASSQGPGTANTEAFF
>TRBV21-1|many
CASSIQGRTNTEAFF
>TRBV29-1|few
CSVGKGLGQPQHF
>TRBV6-5|many
CASSYSKSRADTQYF
>TRBV11-2|NA
CASSLSPRTDTQYF
>TRBV29-1|many
CSVPGPGAGEQYF
>TRBV6-1|NA
CASSAGITDTQYF
>TRBV5-8|many
CASSFRGATKQYF
>TRBV4-3|few
CASSHGTLETQYF
>TRBV28|many
CASSPGADYEQYF
>TRBV28|many
CASSSLAGPSPHEQYF
>TRBV20-1|many
CSAMLTVNTYEQYF
>TRBV2|many
CASGQTNYGYTF
>TRBV28|NA
CASRPLTGESSPLHF
>TRBV2|many
CASSEVAGNQPQHF
>TRBV12-3/TRBV12-4|many
CASSWTGGAGQETQYF
>TRBV20-1|many
CSATRGQGATQPQHF
>TRBV20-1|few
CSAEGALASDEQYF
>TRBV9|many
CASSVALGGLGEQYF
>TRBV7-8|many
CASSLGAVAKNIQYF
>TRBV20-1|few
CSARKGGGSYEQYF
>TRBV29-1|NA
CSVATSGGEQYF
>TRBV4-3|many
CASSQSGSGIDTQYF
>TRBV27|NA
CASSLDGTGFLDGYTF
>TRBV20-1|NA
CSARGPHSYEQYF
>TRBV7-2|many
CASSLWELNTGELFF
>TRBV7-7|few
CASSLQGNGELFF
>TRBV7-2|few
CASSLSGAPTEAFF
>TRBV6-1|many
CASSELPPLNTEAFF
>TRBV7-9|NA
CASSLKKVRSPMNTEAFF
>TRBV5-4|NA
CAMRGISNEQFF